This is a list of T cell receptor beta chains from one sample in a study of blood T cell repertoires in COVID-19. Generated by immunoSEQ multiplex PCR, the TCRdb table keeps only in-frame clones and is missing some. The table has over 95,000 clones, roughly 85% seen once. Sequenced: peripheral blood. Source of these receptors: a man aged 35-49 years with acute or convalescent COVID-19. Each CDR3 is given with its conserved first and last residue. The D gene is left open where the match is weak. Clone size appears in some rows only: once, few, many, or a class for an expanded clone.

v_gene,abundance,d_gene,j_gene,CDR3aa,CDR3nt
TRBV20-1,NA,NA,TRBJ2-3,CSASSAVSGTDTQYF,TGCAGTGCTAGTAGCGCGGTTAGCGGCACAGATACGCAGTATTTT
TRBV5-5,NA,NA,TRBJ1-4,CASSLEMVRWPNEKLFF,TGTGCCAGCAGCTTGGAGATGGTGAGGTGGCCTAATGAAAAACTGTTTTTT
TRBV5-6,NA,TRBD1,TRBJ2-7,CASSKRDRVGEQYF,TGTGCCAGCAGCAAAAGGGACAGGGTGGGGGAGCAGTACTTC
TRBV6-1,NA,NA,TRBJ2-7,CASSDRLTYEQYF,TGTGCCAGCAGTGACAGGTTAACCTACGAGCAGTACTTC
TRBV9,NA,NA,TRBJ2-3,CASSFGVGGTDTQYF,TGTGCCAGCAGCTTCGGAGTGGGAGGAACAGATACGCAGTATTTT
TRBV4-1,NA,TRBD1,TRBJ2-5,CASSQNPQGAWETQYF,TGCGCCAGCAGCCAAAATCCCCAGGGGGCTTGGGAGACCCAGTACTTC
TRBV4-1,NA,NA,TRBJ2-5,CASSQVLTQETQYF,TGCGCCAGCAGCCAAGTTCTGACACAAGAGACCCAGTACTTC
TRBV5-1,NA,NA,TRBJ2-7,CASSLTGLVYEQYF,TGCGCCAGCAGCTTGACAGGGTTGGTATACGAGCAGTACTTC
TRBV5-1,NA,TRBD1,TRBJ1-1,CASSLVGDSGAFF,TGCGCCAGCAGCTTGGTGGGGGACAGCGGGGCTTTCTTT
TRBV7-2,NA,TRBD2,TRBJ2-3,CASSTSPGTSGGPAQYF,TGTGCCAGCAGCACCTCCCCCGGGACTAGCGGAGGACCAGCGCAGTATTTT
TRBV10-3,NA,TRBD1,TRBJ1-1,CAISATGKGITEAFF,TGTGCCATCAGTGCGACAGGGAAGGGAATTACTGAAGCTTTCTTT
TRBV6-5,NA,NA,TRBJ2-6,CASSRDFSGANVLTF,TGTGCCAGCAGCAGGGACTTCTCTGGGGCCAACGTCCTGACTTTC
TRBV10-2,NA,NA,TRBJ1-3,CASSEGARHSGNTIYF,TGCGCCAGCAGTGAGGGGGCGAGACACTCTGGAAACACCATATATTTT
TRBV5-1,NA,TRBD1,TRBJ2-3,CASSSTGAEGVTQYF,TGCGCCAGCAGCTCTACAGGGGCCGAAGGGGTTACGCAGTATTTT
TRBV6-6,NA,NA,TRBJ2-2,CASSYKGQSTGELFF,TGTGCCAGCAGTTACAAGGGGCAGAGCACCGGGGAGCTGTTTTTT
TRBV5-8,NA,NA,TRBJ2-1,CASSSPSEQFF,TGTGCCAGCAGCTCCCCCAGTGAGCAGTTCTTC
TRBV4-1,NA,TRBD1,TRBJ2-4,CASSIGQGAGVAKNIQYF,TGCGCCAGCAGCATAGGACAGGGGGCTGGTGTAGCCAAAAACATTCAGTACTTC
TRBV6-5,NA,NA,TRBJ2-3,CASSYRGAEDTQYF,TGTGCCAGCAGTTACCGGGGGGCGGAAGATACGCAGTATTTT
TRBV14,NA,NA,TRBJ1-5,CASSQRRDQPQHF,TGTGCCAGCAGCCAGCGCCGTGATCAGCCCCAGCATTTT
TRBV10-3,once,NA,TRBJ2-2,CAISDGGTGTGELFF,TGTGCCATCAGTGACGGAGGGACGGGCACCGGGGAGCTGTTTTTT
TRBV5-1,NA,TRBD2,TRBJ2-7,CASSLAAGGQGEQYF,TGCGCCAGCAGCTTGGCTGCGGGGGGGCAAGGAGAGCAGTACTTC
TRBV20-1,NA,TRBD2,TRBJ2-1,CSARGLAEQFF,TGCAGTGCTAGAGGACTAGCGGAGCAGTTCTTC
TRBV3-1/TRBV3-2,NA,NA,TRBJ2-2,CASSQVGGPEGTGELFF,TGTGCCAGCAGCCAAGTCGGCGGGCCCGAGGGCACCGGGGAGCTGTTTTTT
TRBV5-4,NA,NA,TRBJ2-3,CASSSGTSTDTQYF,TGTGCCAGCAGCTCGGGGACTAGCACAGATACGCAGTATTTT
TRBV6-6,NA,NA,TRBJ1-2,CASHYRVFLDGYTF,TGTGCCAGTCACTACAGGGTTTTTCTAGATGGCTACACCTTC
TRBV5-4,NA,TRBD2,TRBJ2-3,CASSPERSGGADTQYF,TGTGCCAGCAGCCCTGAACGGAGCGGGGGCGCAGATACGCAGTATTTT
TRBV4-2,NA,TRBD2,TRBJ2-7,CASSHPRLAGAAYEQYF,TGTGCCAGCAGCCACCCTAGGCTAGCGGGGGCCGCCTACGAGCAGTACTTC
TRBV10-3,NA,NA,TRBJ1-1,CATRRGTEAFF,TGTGCCACCCGACGGGGGACTGAAGCTTTCTTT
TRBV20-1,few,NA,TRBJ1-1,CSASYRGMKNTEAFF,TGCAGTGCTAGTTATCGGGGGATGAAGAACACTGAAGCTTTCTTT
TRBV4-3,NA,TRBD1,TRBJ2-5,CASSQIRTGRETQYF,TGCGCCAGCAGCCAGATTAGGACAGGAAGGGAGACCCAGTACTTC
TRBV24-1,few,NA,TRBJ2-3,CATSEGQRTDTQYF,TGTGCCACCAGTGAAGGACAGCGCACAGATACGCAGTATTTT
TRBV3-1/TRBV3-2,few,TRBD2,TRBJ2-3,CASTLSGGAGDTQYF,TGTGCCAGCACCCTTAGCGGGGGGGCCGGAGATACGCAGTATTTT
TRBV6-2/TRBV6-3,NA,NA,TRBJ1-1,CASSTVGPFEAFF,TGTGCCAGCAGTACAGTTGGGCCGTTTGAAGCTTTCTTT
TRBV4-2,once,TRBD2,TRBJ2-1,CASSQEIRLAGGRNEQFF,TGTGCCAGCAGCCAAGAAATTCGTCTAGCGGGGGGGCGGAATGAGCAGTTCTTC
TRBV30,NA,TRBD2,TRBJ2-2,CAWSASGESTGELFF,TGTGCCTGGAGCGCTAGCGGGGAGAGCACCGGGGAGCTGTTTTTT
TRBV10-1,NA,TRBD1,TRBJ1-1,CASSGPGSGTGEMTFF,TGCGCCAGCAGTGGGCCGGGATCCGGGACAGGGGAGATGACTTTCTTT
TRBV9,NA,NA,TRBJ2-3,CASSIFSTDTQYF,TGTGCCAGCAGCATATTTAGCACAGATACGCAGTATTTT
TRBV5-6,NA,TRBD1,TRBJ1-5,CASSRGDRGNQPQHF,TGTGCCAGCAGTCGAGGGGACAGGGGTAATCAGCCCCAGCATTTT
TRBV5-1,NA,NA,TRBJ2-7,CASSAWQGAKDYEQYF,TGCGCCAGCAGCGCGTGGCAGGGTGCCAAGGACTACGAGCAGTACTTC
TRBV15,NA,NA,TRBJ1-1,CATSRVTPVEAFF,TGTGCCACCAGCAGAGTTACCCCGGTTGAAGCTTTCTTT
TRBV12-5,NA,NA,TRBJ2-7,CASGFGGEYEQYF,TGTGCTAGTGGTTTTGGGGGCGAGTACGAGCAGTACTTC
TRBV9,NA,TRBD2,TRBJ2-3,CASSVASGGSWDTQYF,TGTGCCAGCAGCGTAGCGAGCGGGGGGTCGTGGGATACGCAGTATTTT
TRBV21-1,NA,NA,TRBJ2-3,CASSLRGGTDTQYF,TGTGCCAGCAGCCTCCGGGGGGGAACAGATACGCAGTATTTT
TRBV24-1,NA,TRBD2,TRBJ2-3,CATSDLGTSGGFSDTQYF,TGTGCCACCAGTGATTTGGGGACTAGCGGGGGGTTCTCAGATACGCAGTATTTT
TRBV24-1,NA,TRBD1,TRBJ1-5,CATSAQSIAGGNSNQPQHF,TGTGCCACCAGTGCACAGAGTATAGCAGGGGGTAATAGCAATCAGCCCCAGCATTTT
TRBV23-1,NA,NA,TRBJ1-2,CASTPYDRTANYGYTF,TGCGCCAGCACCCCGTACGACAGGACAGCTAACTATGGCTACACCTTC
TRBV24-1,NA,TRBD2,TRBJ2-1,CATSDPSGTSGDNEQFF,TGTGCCACCAGTGATCCCTCCGGGACTAGCGGGGACAATGAGCAGTTCTTC